These T cell receptor beta chains were read from a single sample in a study of cytomegalovirus exposure and HLA in healthy donors. Assay: immunoSEQ multiplex PCR; the TCRdb copy retains only in-frame clones and omits some. Seen here are around 92,000 clones, more than 60% observed once, and the top ten hold approximately 8.4%. The specimen sequenced was PBMCs. The receptors here all came from a human donor in good health. CDR3s include the opening cysteine and the closing phenylalanine or tryptophan. The order of the fields is CDR3 length, J gene, V gene, CDR3 protein.

13	TRBJ2-4	TRBV6-6	CASSYGGENIQYF
13	TRBJ2-3	TRBV27	CAASVYGTDTQYF
17	TRBJ2-1	TRBV6-1	CASSEFGGLSSYNEQFF
15	TRBJ1-2	TRBV9	CASSFRTGEAYGYTF
17	TRBJ2-7	TRBV14	CASSQGPQTGPPDEQYF
16	TRBJ2-3	TRBV19	CASSSNRDFASDTQYF
17	TRBJ2-3	TRBV7-2	CASSLDVLRSWSDTQYF
17	TRBJ1-1	TRBV19	CASSMWVGGGRTTEAFF
15	TRBJ1-4	TRBV4-1	CASSHADRSNEKLFF
14	TRBJ2-1	TRBV9	CASTRQGAWGEQFF
18	TRBJ2-4	TRBV19	CASSISGSGDRRKNIQYF
15	TRBJ2-5	TRBV5-1	CASSSSGTYQETQYF
14	TRBJ2-1	TRBV29-1	CSGGTPGPTNEQFF
15	TRBJ2-2	TRBV11-3	CASSQASTNTGELFF
12	TRBJ2-7	TRBV27	CASRGDSHEQYF
13	TRBJ1-1	TRBV7-2	CASSLGTATEAFF
14	TRBJ1-2	TRBV5-4	CASSFFSRDYGYTF
17	TRBJ2-7	TRBV4-1	CASSQDGTGSTAYEQYF
14	TRBJ2-7	TRBV30	CAWSGVGVGHEQYF
14	TRBJ2-5	TRBV5-1	CASKVGVSPETQYF
15	TRBJ1-5	TRBV6-5	CASSPTGYSNQPQHF
16	TRBJ1-1	TRBV9	CASSVFSVSSSTEAFF
16	TRBJ2-7	TRBV19	CASSEGAKLLGYEQYF
15	TRBJ2-1	TRBV7-9	CASSASDRVYNEQFF
17	TRBJ2-7	TRBV5-1	CASSLSTGGSHSYEQYF
16	TRBJ2-7	TRBV14	CASSPIQGQGNYEQYF
13	TRBJ1-3	TRBV14	CASSQDTGNTIYF
15	TRBJ1-4	TRBV7-7	CASSLSGSSDEKLFF
14	TRBJ2-5	TRBV4-2	CASSQDIGFGTQYF
11	TRBJ2-3	TRBV7-9	CASSSRDTQYF
10	TRBJ1-2	TRBV2	CASSAGAYTF
18	TRBJ1-5	TRBV11-3	CASSQIWASGRSDQPQHF
13	TRBJ1-3	TRBV5-5	CASSRGIGNTIYF
16	TRBJ1-3	TRBV15	CATSGGQDPSGNTIYF
16	TRBJ1-2	TRBV5-4	CASSAVTSNLLYGYTF
18	TRBJ2-7	TRBV5-1	CASSKGLAGGVHSYEQYF
13	TRBJ1-5	TRBV2	CASNPGGNQPQHF
15	TRBJ1-5	TRBV7-2	CASSAGQNLNQPQHF
15	TRBJ2-7	TRBV10-1	CASSELVAGPYEQYF
18	TRBJ2-5	TRBV18	CASSPERGGTGKQETQYF
19	TRBJ1-4	TRBV18	CASSPPAGSGGRTNEKLFF
14	TRBJ2-7	TRBV6-1	CATETGQGIAEQYF
15	NA	TRBV4-3	CASSQGTSGRNEQYF
18	TRBJ1-2	TRBV7-9	CASRSRDRGYGGDYGYTF
18	TRBJ2-7	TRBV27	CASSFYRLAGGLTGEQYF
13	TRBJ2-7	TRBV7-6	CASSLPGDHEQYF
15	TRBJ2-7	TRBV6-5	CASSYGGASGYEQYF
15	TRBJ1-2	TRBV5-4	CASRSNRRGWHGYTF
15	TRBJ1-2	TRBV5-6	CASSSEQGARGGYTF
15	TRBJ1-5	TRBV5-1	CASSLGGTGNQPQHF
14	TRBJ1-1	TRBV5-1	CASSLDILGPEAFF
16	TRBJ2-4	TRBV18	CASSPNRGIDKNIQYF
17	TRBJ1-2	TRBV6-1	CASSEDLGQTINYGYTF
14	TRBJ1-4	TRBV9	CASSRTGGYEKLFF
16	TRBJ1-2	TRBV9	CASTYFDRGGNYGYTF
11	TRBJ2-5	TRBV4-3	CASRQGETQYF
15	TRBJ2-1	TRBV5-1	CASSRGLAPPGEQFF